This TCR beta chain is from a study of blood T cells in healthy people across ages. The CDR3 is made up of 15 amino acids. J gave up 3 bases and V 2 bases, and 4 bases lay outside the gene matches. The germline V gene encodes CDR1 SGHVS and CDR2 FNYEAQ. The use of a sample-barcoded 5' primer and a J-beta primer mix characterized a second PCR of roughly 7 to 12 cycles. A single record per CDR3 protein comes from TCRdb applying MiXCR to the 5' RACE reads. The data show about 900,000 distinct CDR3 sequences, 62% seen once. The origin of this receptor is a man aged 30-40 years in good health. The sample taken for sequencing was blood. This chain uses TRBV7-6 with TRBJ2-7; 10 bases are a match to TRBD2. Here the CDR3 DNA reads TGTGCCAGCAGCTTAAACAGCGGGGGGGTCTACGAGCAGTACTTC. It translates to CASSLNSGGVYEQYF.